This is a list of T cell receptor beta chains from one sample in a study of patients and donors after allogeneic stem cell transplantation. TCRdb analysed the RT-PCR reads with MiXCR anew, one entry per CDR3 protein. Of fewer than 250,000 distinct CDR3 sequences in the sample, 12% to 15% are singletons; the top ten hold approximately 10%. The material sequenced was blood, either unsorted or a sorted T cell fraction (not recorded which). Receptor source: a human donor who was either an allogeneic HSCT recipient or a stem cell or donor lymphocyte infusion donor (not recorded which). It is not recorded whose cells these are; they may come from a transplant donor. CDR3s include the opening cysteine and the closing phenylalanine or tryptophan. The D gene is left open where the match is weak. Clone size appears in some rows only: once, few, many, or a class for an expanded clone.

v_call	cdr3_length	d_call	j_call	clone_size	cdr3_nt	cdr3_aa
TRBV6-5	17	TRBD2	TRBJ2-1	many	TGTGCCAGCAGTTACTCGAATCTAGCGGGTTCCTACAATGAGCAGTTCTTC	CASSYSNLAGSYNEQFF
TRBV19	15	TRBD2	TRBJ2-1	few	TGTGCCAGTAGTATCCCCCAGCGGGGGGGCAATGAGCAGTTCTTC	CASSIPQRGGNEQFF
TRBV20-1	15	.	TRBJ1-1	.	TGCAGTGCTAGACGCCCCGGCACCACGAACACTGAAGCTTTCTTT	CSARRPGTTNTEAFF
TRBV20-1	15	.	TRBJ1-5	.	TGCAGTGCTAGAGATCCACGGCTTAGCAATCAGCCCCAGCATTTT	CSARDPRLSNQPQHF
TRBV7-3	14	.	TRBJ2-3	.	TGTGCCAGCAGCCGGGGCGACCGACCGCTCACGCAGTATTTT	CASSRGDRPLTQYF
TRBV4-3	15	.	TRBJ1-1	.	TGCGCCAGCAGCCAAGATAGCCTCATGAACACTGAAGCTTTCTTT	CASSQDSLMNTEAFF
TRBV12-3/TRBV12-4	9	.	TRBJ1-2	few	TGTGCCAGCACCCAGCCCTACACCTTC	CASTQPYTF
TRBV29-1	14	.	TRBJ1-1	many	TGCAGCGTTGAAAGGGGATCCATGAACACTGAAGCTTTCTTT	CSVERGSMNTEAFF
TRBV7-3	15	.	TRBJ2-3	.	TGTGCCAGCAGCTCCCAGGGGGGGAGCACAGATACGCAGTATTTT	CASSSQGGSTDTQYF
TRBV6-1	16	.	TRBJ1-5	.	TGTGCCAGCAGTGCCGGTGGATCTTATAGCAATCAGCCCCAGCATTTT	CASSAGGSYSNQPQHF
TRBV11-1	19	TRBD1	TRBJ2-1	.	TGTGCCAGCAGCTTAGTCGCAGGGGGCCGCCAGGGCTCCTACAATGAGCAGTTCTTC	CASSLVAGGRQGSYNEQFF
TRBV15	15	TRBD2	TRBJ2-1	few	TGTGCCACCAGCAGAGATCGAGGAGCGGGAAATGAGCAGTTCTTC	CATSRDRGAGNEQFF
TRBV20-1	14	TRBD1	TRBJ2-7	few	TGCAGTGCCACCGCTAGGGACAGTATCAACGAGCAGTACTTC	CSATARDSINEQYF
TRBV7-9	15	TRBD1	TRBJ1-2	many	TGTGCCAGCAGCTTAGTGGGACAGGGCTTAAGAGGCTACACCTTC	CASSLVGQGLRGYTF
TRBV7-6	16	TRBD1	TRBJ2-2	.	TGTGCCAGCAGCTTGACAGGGGGCTATCTCACCGGGGAGCTGTTTTTT	CASSLTGGYLTGELFF
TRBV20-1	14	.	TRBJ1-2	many	TGCAGTGCCAAGGAGGGGGGGGCCGGCTATGGCTACACCTTC	CSAKEGGAGYGYTF
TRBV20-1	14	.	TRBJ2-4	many	TGCAGTGCTGAAAGTGTAGGGGCCAAAAACATTCAGTACTTC	CSAESVGAKNIQYF
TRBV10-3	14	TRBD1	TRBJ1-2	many	TGTGCCATCAGGACAGGGGGCGGCGACTATGGCTACACCTTC	CAIRTGGGDYGYTF
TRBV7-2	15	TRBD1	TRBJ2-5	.	TGTGCCAGCAGCCCAAACAGGGGGCACGGAGAGACCCAGTACTTC	CASSPNRGHGETQYF
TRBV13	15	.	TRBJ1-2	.	TGTGCCAGCAGCTTAGGCCAGGGGTTGAAGGACGGCTACACCTTC	CASSLGQGLKDGYTF
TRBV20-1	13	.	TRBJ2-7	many	TGCAGTGCCCAACGGGACGGGTCCTACGAGCAGTACTTC	CSAQRDGSYEQYF
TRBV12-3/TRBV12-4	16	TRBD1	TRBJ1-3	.	TGTGCCAGCACCCGACAGGGGGAGTTCTCTGGAAACACCATATATTTT	CASTRQGEFSGNTIYF
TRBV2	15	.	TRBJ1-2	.	TGTGCCAGCAGTGAGGGGAGGGCTCCTAACTATGGCTACACCTTC	CASSEGRAPNYGYTF
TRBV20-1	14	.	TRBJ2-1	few	TGCAGTGCTAGAGATCCGGGAAGAATCAATGAGCAGTTCTTC	CSARDPGRINEQFF
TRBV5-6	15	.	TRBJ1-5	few	TGTGCCAGCAGCTTGTCTCGTCAGGGCAATCAGCCCCAGCATTTT	CASSLSRQGNQPQHF
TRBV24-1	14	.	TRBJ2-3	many	TGTGCCACCAGTGACAGGGTGTCCACAGATACGCAGTATTTT	CATSDRVSTDTQYF
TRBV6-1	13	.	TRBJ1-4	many	TGTGCCAGCAGCAGCGGGGTTTATGAAAAACTGTTTTTT	CASSSGVYEKLFF
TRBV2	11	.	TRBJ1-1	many	TGTGCCAGCGGAGAGTACACTGAAGCTTTCTTT	CASGEYTEAFF
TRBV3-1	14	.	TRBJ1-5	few	TGTGCCAGCAGCCTTACCCCCCAGGGGCAGCCCCAGCATTTT	CASSLTPQGQPQHF
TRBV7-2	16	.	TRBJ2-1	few	TGTGCCAGCAGCTTAGCGTGGAAGCGGGTGAGTCCTGAGCAGTTCTTC	CASSLAWKRVSPEQFF
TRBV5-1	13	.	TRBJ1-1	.	TGCGCCAGCAGATTAGAGTCGACCACTGAAGCTTTCTTT	CASRLESTTEAFF
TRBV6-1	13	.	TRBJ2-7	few	TGTGCCAGCAGGAAGACTAGTACCTACGAGCAGTACTTC	CASRKTSTYEQYF
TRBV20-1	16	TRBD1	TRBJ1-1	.	TGCAGTGCTCCCGTGACAGGGAGGGGACTGGAGCCTGAAGCTTTCTTT	CSAPVTGRGLEPEAFF
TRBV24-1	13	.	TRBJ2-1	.	TGTGCCACCAGTGATTCCAGCATAGATGAGCAGTTCTTC	CATSDSSIDEQFF
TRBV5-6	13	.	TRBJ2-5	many	TGTGCCAGCAGCCCTACCTCAGGGGAGACCCAGTACTTC	CASSPTSGETQYF
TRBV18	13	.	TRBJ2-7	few	TGTGCCAGCTCACCCACGACAGGTTACGAGCAGTACTTC	CASSPTTGYEQYF
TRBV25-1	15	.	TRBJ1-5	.	TGTGCCAGCAGTGAGAACCTATATAGCAATCAGCCCCAGCATTTT	CASSENLYSNQPQHF
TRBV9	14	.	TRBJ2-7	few	TGTGCCAGCAGCGTACACGGGGGTTTAGGGGAGCAGTACTTC	CASSVHGGLGEQYF
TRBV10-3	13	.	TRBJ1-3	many	TGTGCCATCAGGGACACCTCTGGAAACACCATATATTTT	CAIRDTSGNTIYF
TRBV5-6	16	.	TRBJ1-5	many	TGTGCCAGCAGCTCTAAGTTTGCAGGGGAGGATCAGCCCCAGCATTTT	CASSSKFAGEDQPQHF